A selection of T cell receptor beta chains follows, all from one sample in a study of vaccination effects on CD4 cells after COVID-19. These TCRs are of unknown antigen specificity. The table came from immunoSEQ multiplex PCR; TCRdb's copy has only in-frame clones and leaves some out. The data contain tens of thousands of clones, approximately 73% of them singletons. The sequences come from CD4+ T cells from PBMCs cultured with a peptide pool, collected before COVID-19 vaccination. The receptors here all came from a human donor who had a prior SARS-CoV-2 infection. CDR3s include the opening cysteine and the closing phenylalanine or tryptophan. Each record gives: CDR3 protein, CDR3 DNA, clone size, D gene, J gene, V gene. D genes are given only for firm matches. The size of a clone is reported for some rows only, either as once, few or many, or as a class for expanded clones.

CANLFYTRSGNTIYF,TGCGCCAACCTTTTTTATACCCGCTCTGGAAACACCATATATTTT,NA,NA,TRBJ1-3,TRBV5-1
CASSLSGIYYGYTF,TGTGCCAGCAGCTTATCAGGGATATACTATGGCTACACCTTC,NA,NA,TRBJ1-2,TRBV5-5
CASSPQGAGGNSPLHF,TGTGCCAGCAGCCCACAGGGGGCAGGGGGAAATTCACCCCTCCACTTT,once,TRBD1,TRBJ1-6,TRBV7-2
CATSDPSSSGSPYEQYF,TGTGCCACCAGTGATCCTAGCAGCTCAGGCTCTCCCTACGAGCAGTACTTC,NA,NA,TRBJ2-7,TRBV24-1
CASSGGLAGEPSGELFF,TGTGCCAGCAGCGGAGGGTTAGCGGGAGAACCGTCCGGGGAGCTGTTTTTT,once,TRBD2,TRBJ2-2,TRBV7-6
CASSQDFRNSYEQYF,TGCGCCAGCAGCCAAGATTTCAGGAATAGCTACGAGCAGTACTTC,NA,NA,TRBJ2-7,TRBV4-3
CASSLDRQDSYEQYF,TGTGCCAGCAGCTTAGACCGGCAGGACTCCTACGAGCAGTACTTC,NA,NA,TRBJ2-7,TRBV11-2
CASSYSPQGASYEQYF,TGTGCCAGCAGTTACTCCCCACAGGGGGCCTCCTACGAGCAGTACTTC,NA,TRBD1,TRBJ2-7,TRBV6-5
CASKQGVSGNTIYF,TGTGCCAGTAAACAGGGGGTATCTGGAAACACCATATATTTT,once,TRBD1,TRBJ1-3,TRBV19
CASSQDQGTDTEAFF,TGCGCCAGCAGCCAAGATCAGGGGACAGACACTGAAGCTTTCTTT,NA,TRBD1,TRBJ1-1,TRBV4-1
CASSLRGEKLFF,TGTGCCAGCAGCTTACGTGGTGAAAAACTGTTTTTT,NA,NA,TRBJ1-4,TRBV7-2
CASSLVGRGNTIYF,TGCGCCAGCAGCTTGGTGGGAAGAGGAAACACCATATATTTT,NA,NA,TRBJ1-3,TRBV5-1
CASSSPQRPGNTIYF,TGTGCCAGCAGCTCTCCCCAGCGGCCTGGAAACACCATATATTTT,NA,NA,TRBJ1-3,TRBV5-6
CASSLYSPGREQYF,TGTGCCAGCAGCTTGTATTCCCCCGGCCGGGAGCAGTACTTC,NA,NA,TRBJ2-7,TRBV5-5
CASNRGGYNSPLHF,TGTGCCAGCAACAGGGGGGGGTATAATTCACCCCTCCACTTT,once,TRBD1,TRBJ1-6,TRBV19
CASSLDQVLTEAFF,TGCGCCAGCAGCTTGGATCAGGTCCTCACTGAAGCTTTCTTT,few,NA,TRBJ1-1,TRBV5-1
CASLPREGRDTEAFF,TGTGCCAGCCTCCCGAGAGAGGGAAGAGACACTGAAGCTTTCTTT,NA,NA,TRBJ1-1,TRBV6-5
CASSRTPGGSTDTQYF,TGTGCCAGCAGCCGAACCCCCGGGGGTAGCACAGATACGCAGTATTTT,NA,NA,TRBJ2-3,TRBV6-6
CASSLSSNEQFF,TGCGCCAGCAGCTTGTCCAGCAATGAGCAGTTCTTC,NA,NA,TRBJ2-1,TRBV5-1
CAIRGSPGANVLTF,TGTGCCATCAGGGGGAGTCCTGGGGCCAACGTCCTGACTTTC,NA,NA,TRBJ2-6,TRBV10-3
CASSTSAGTTQETQYF,TGCGCCAGCAGCACGTCCGCCGGGACTACCCAAGAGACCCAGTACTTC,NA,TRBD2,TRBJ2-5,TRBV5-1
CATSRGTRNQPQHF,TGTGCCACCAGCAGGGGAACCCGCAATCAGCCCCAGCATTTT,NA,NA,TRBJ1-5,TRBV15
CASSDYNEQFF,TGTGCCAGCAGTGACTACAATGAGCAGTTCTTC,NA,NA,TRBJ2-1,TRBV2
CASSRKGGDEQFF,TGCGCCAGCAGCCGGAAAGGGGGAGATGAGCAGTTCTTC,NA,NA,TRBJ2-1,TRBV4-1
CASSPGQNTEAFF,TGTGCCAGCAGCCCGGGACAGAACACTGAAGCTTTCTTT,NA,NA,TRBJ1-1,TRBV7-3
CASSQGHTGSPFSETQYF,TGTGCCAGCAGCCAAGGCCACACCGGGTCCCCGTTTTCGGAGACCCAGTACTTC,NA,NA,TRBJ2-5,TRBV3-1/TRBV3-2
CASSDSSGSYNEQFF,TGTGCCAGCAGTGACTCTAGCGGCTCCTACAATGAGCAGTTCTTC,few,NA,TRBJ2-1,TRBV6-4
CASSPSGGGSYEQYF,TGTGCCAGCTCACCATCGGGAGGAGGCTCCTACGAGCAGTACTTC,NA,TRBD2,TRBJ2-7,TRBV18
CASSPLAPILGLTGELFF,TGCGCCAGCAGCCCCCTGGCCCCTATACTGGGGTTAACCGGGGAGCTGTTTTTT,NA,NA,TRBJ2-2,TRBV5-1
CASSQLSDTGELFF,TGTGCCAGCAGCCAGCTTTCGGACACCGGGGAGCTGTTTTTT,once,NA,TRBJ2-2,TRBV6-5
CASKVRGPGELFF,TGTGCCAGTAAAGTCAGGGGGCCCGGGGAGCTGTTTTTT,few,TRBD1,TRBJ2-2,TRBV19
CASSPGQGKETQYF,TGCGCCAGCAGCCCCGGACAGGGGAAGGAGACCCAGTACTTC,NA,TRBD1,TRBJ2-5,TRBV5-1
CASSPMGATDTQYF,TGTGCCAGCAGCCCGATGGGGGCTACAGATACGCAGTATTTT,once,NA,TRBJ2-3,TRBV7-2
CASSLTGGDRTDTQYF,TGTGCCAGCAGCTTAACCGGTGGAGACCGCACAGATACGCAGTATTTT,NA,NA,TRBJ2-3,TRBV7-3
CASSPRYSGTGFTGELFF,TGTGCCAGCTCACCAAGATATAGCGGGACTGGGTTCACCGGGGAGCTGTTTTTT,NA,TRBD2,TRBJ2-2,TRBV18
CASGFFGRGRGYTF,TGTGCTAGTGGTTTTTTTGGCAGGGGTCGTGGCTACACCTTC,NA,NA,TRBJ1-2,TRBV12-5
CASSLVTRTEQYF,TGTGCCAGCAGCTTAGTCACGCGGACAGAGCAGTACTTC,NA,NA,TRBJ2-7,TRBV7-2
CASSRDREYHF,TGTGCCAGCTCACGGGACAGGGAATATCATTTT,few,TRBD1,TRBJ1-3,TRBV18